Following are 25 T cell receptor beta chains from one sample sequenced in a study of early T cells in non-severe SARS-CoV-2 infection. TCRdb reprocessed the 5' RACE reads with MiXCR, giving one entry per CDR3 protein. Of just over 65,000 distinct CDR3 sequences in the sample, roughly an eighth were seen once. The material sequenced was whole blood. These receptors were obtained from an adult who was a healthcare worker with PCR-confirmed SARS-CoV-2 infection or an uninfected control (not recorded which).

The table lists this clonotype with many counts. The CDR3 region is CASSFRLGDSPLHF. The CDR3, as DNA: TGTGCCAGCAGTTTTCGCCTTGGGGATTCACCCCTCCACTTT. The genes are TRBV12-3 or TRBV12-4 and TRBJ1-6; D call uncertain. The CDR3 is 14 residues long. Trimming shortened V by 3 bases and J by 8 bases, and 11 bases separated the two germline ends.

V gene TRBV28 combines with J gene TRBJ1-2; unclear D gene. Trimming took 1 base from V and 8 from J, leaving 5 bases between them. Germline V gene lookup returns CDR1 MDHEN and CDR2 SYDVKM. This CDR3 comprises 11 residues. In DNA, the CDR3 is TGTGCCAGCAGTTTATTAGGCGGCTACACCTTC. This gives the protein CASSLLGGYTF.

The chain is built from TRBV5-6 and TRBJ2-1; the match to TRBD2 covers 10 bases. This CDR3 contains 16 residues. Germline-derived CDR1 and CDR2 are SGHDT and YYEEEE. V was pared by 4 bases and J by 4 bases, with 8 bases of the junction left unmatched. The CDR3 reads CASSALAGVRYNEQFF. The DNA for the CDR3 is TGTGCCAGCAGCGCTCTAGCGGGAGTGCGGTACAATGAGCAGTTCTTC.

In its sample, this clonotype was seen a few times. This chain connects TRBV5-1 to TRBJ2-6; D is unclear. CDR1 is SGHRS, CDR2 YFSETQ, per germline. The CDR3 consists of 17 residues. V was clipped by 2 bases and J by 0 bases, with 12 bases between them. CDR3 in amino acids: CASSFSTRSSGANVLTF. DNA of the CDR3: TGCGCCAGCAGCTTTAGTACCAGAAGCTCTGGGGCCAACGTCCTGACTTTC.

Here the CDR3 DNA reads TGTGCCAGCGACCTGGGACTGCGCACTGAAGCTTTCTTT. It translates to CASDLGLRTEAFF. This sequence joins TRBV2 and TRBJ1-1, with a possible D match to TRBD1 (5 bases). There are 13 residues in the CDR3. The germline gives CDR1 SNHLY, CDR2 FYNNEI. Trimming cost V 8 bases and J 4 bases, with 14 bases left between them.

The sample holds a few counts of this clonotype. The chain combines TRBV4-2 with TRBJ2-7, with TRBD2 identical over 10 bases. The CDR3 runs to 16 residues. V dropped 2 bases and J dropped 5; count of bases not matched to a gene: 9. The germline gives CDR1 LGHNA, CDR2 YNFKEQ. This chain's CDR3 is CASSQTSGALGNEQYF. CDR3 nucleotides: TGTGCCAGCAGCCAAACTAGCGGGGCCCTTGGGAACGAGCAGTACTTC.

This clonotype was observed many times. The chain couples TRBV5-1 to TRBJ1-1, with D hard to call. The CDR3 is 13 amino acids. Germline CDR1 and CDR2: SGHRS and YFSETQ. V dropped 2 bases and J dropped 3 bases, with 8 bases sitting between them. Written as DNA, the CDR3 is TGCGCCAGCAGCTTCTCTGATGACACTGAAGCTTTCTTT. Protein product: CASSFSDDTEAFF. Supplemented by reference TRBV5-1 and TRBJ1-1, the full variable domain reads KAGVTQTPRYLIKTRGQQVTLSCSPISGHRSVSWYQQTPGQGLQFLFEYFSETQRNKGNFPGRFSGRQFSNSRSEMNVSTLELGDSALYLCASSFSDDTEAFFGQGTRLTVV.

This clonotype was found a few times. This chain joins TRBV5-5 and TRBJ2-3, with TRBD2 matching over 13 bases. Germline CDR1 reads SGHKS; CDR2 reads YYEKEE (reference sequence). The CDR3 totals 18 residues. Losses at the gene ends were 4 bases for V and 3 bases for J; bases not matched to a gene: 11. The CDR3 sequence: CASSPAGTSGTVTDTQYF. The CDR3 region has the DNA TGTGCCAGCAGCCCCGCCGGGACTAGCGGGACCGTGACAGATACGCAGTATTTT.

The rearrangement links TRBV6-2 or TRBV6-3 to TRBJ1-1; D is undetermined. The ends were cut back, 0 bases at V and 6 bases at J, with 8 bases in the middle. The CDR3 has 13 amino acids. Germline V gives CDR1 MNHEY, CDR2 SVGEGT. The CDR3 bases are TGTGCCAGCAGTTACTCGATACTGTCTGAAGCTTTCTTT. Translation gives CASSYSILSEAFF.

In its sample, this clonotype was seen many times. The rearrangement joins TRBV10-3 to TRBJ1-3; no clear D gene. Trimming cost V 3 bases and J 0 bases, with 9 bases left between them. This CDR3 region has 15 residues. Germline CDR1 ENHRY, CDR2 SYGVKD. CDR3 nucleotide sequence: TGTGCCATCAGTGACGTGGCCAGCTCTGGAAACACCATATATTTT. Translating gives CAISDVASSGNTIYF.

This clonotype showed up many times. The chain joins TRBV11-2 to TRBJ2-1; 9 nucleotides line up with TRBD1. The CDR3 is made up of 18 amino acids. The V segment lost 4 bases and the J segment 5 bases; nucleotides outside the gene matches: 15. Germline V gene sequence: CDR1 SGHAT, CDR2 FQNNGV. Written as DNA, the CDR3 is TGTGCCAGCAGCTCTACCCCCACCGGGACAGGGAAGGACAATGAGCAGTTCTTC. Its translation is CASSSTPTGTGKDNEQFF.

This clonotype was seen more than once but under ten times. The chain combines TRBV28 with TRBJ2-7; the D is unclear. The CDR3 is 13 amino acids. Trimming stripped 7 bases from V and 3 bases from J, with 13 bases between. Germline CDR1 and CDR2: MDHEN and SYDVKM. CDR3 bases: TGTGCCAGCACGGCCAGTCGCCTCTACGAGCAGTACTTC. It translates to CASTASRLYEQYF.

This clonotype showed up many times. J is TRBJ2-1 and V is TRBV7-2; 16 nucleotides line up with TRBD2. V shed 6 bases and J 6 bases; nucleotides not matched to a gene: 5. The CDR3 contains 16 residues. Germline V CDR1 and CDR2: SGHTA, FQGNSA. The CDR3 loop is CASSPGLAGGFNEQFF. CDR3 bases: TGTGCCAGCAGTCCGGGACTAGCGGGAGGGTTCAATGAGCAGTTCTTC.

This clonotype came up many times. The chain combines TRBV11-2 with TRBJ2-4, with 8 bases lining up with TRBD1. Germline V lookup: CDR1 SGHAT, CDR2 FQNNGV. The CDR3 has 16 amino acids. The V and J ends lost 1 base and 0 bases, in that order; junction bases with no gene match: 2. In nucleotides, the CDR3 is TGTGCCAGCAGCTTAGTGGGACAGGTAGCCAAAAACATTCAGTACTTC. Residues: CASSLVGQVAKNIQYF.

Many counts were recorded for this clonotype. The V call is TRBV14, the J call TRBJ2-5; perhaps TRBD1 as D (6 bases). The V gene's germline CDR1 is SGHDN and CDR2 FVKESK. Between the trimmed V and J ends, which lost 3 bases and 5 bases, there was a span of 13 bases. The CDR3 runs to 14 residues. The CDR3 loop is CASSHQGKRETQYF. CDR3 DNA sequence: TGTGCCAGCAGCCACCAGGGGAAGCGGGAGACCCAGTACTTC.

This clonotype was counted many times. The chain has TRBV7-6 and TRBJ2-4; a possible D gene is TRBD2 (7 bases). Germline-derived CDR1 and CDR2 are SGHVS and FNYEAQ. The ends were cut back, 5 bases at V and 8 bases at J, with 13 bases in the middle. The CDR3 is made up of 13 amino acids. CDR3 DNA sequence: TGTGCCAGCAGCCCACGAGGGGGGGACATTCAGTACTTC. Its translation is CASSPRGGDIQYF.

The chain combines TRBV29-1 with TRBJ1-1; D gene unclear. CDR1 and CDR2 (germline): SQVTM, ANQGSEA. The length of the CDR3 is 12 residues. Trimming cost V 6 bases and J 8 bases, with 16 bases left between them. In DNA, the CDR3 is TGCAGCGTAACGTCAGGATTCCCAGAAGCTTTCTTT. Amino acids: CSVTSGFPEAFF.

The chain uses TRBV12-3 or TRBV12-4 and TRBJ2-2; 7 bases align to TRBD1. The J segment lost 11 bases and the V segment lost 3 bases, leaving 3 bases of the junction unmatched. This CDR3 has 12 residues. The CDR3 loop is CASSLWDSELFF. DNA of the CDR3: TGTGCCAGCAGTTTGTGGGACAGCGAGCTGTTTTTT.

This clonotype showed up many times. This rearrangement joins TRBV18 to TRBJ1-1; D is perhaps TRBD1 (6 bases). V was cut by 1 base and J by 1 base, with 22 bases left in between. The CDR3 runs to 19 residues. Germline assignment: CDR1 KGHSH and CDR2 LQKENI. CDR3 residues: CASSPRVAGARGWNTEAFF. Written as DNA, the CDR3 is TGTGCCAGCTCACCACGGGTTGCGGGGGCGCGAGGTTGGAACACTGAAGCTTTCTTT.

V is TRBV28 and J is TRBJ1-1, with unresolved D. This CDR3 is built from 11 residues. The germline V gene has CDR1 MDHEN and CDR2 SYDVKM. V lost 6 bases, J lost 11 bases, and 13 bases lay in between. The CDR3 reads CASSADFSAFF. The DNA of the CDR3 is TGTGCCAGCAGCGCGGACTTTTCTGCTTTCTTT. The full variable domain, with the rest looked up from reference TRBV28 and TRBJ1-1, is DVKVTQSSRYLVKRTGEKVFLECVQDMDHENMFWYRQDPGLGLRLIYFSYDVKMKEKGDIPEGYSVSREKKERFSLILESASTNQTSMYLCASSADFSAFFGQGTRLTVV.

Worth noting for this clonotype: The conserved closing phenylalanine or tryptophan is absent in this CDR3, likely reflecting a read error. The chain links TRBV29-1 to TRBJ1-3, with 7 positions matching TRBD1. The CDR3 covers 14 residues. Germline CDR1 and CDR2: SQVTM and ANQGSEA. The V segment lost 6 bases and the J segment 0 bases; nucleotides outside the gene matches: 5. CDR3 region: CSVRQGSSGNTIYS. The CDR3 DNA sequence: TGCAGCGTCAGACAGGGCAGCTCTGGAAACACCATATATTCT.

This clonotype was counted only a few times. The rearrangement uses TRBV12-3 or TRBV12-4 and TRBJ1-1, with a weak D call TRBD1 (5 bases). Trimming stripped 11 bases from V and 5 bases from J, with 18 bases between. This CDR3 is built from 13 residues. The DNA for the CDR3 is TGTGCCTCCTCGGGCGGGGGAAGGACTGAAGCTTTCTTT. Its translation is CASSGGGRTEAFF.

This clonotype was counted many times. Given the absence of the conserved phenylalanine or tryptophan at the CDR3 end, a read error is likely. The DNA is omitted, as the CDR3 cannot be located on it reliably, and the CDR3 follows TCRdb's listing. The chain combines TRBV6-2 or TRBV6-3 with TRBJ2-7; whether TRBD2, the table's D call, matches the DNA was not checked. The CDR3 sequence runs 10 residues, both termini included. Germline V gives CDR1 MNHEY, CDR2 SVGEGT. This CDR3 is CASSPIGTSR.

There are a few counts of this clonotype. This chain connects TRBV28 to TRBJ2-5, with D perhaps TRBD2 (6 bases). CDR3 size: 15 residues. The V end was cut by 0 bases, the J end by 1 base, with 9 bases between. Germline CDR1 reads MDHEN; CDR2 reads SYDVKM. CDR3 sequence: CASSLWEGGQETQYF. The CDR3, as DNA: TGTGCCAGCAGTTTATGGGAGGGAGGCCAAGAGACCCAGTACTTC.

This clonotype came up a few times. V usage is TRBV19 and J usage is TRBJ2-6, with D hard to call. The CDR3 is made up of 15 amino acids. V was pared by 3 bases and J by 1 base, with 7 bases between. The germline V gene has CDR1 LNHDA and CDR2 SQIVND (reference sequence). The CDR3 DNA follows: TGTGCCAGTAGTATTACGTTTTCTGGGGCCAACGTCCTGACTTTC. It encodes CASSITFSGANVLTF.